This T cell receptor beta chain is from a study of T cell responses to AZD1222 COVID-19 vaccine. Study findings and constraints: Clonal diversity may have been underestimated in mostly white British donors. The span of vaccine-associated CD4 TCRs extended across spike, with dominance at 160-218 and 743-854.

Repertoires were generated with immunoSEQ multiplex PCR, while TCRdb's copy carries only in-frame clones and drops some. The sample lists roughly 70,000 clones, roughly 89% occurring once. This clone was seen just once. Its antigen is not known. CDR1 and CDR2 from the germline V gene are SGHVS and FQNEAQ. The CDR3 has 22 residues. Trimming took 1 base from V and 6 from J; bases not matched to a gene: 25. The sequenced sample was peripheral blood, obtained 28 days after the second AZD1222 dose. The chain carries TRBV7-8 and TRBJ2-1; 9 bases agree with TRBD2. The receptor comes from an adult who received the AZD1222 COVID-19 vaccine. For the CDR3, the DNA is TGTGCCAGCAGCTTAGAGCGGTTTCGGCGGGGGGGCCTAGATAAGCCTAGCAATGAGCAGTTCTTC. This codes for CASSLERFRRGGLDKPSNEQFF.